The entry that follows covers one T cell receptor beta chain sequence. Its target is not known. Unique molecular identifiers featured in each of the TCR beta cDNA libraries. TCRdb fed the PCR reads into MiXCR, producing one record per CDR3 protein. The table shows fewer than 900,000 distinct CDR3 sequences, with 40% to 55% occurring only once. The data belong to a study of post-analysis software for immune sequencing data. Study details: There were relapsing-remitting, secondary progressive and progressive-relapsing multiple sclerosis among the disease courses included. Findings and limits, study-wide: Strong co-clustering by F measure was seen for same-batch samples. Controls showed lower frequencies than patients for roughly five TRBV segments, and TRBV5-6, TRBV5-1 and TRBV20-1 were among these.

The CDR3 runs to 16 residues. After removal of 11 bases from V and 4 bases from J, the junction contained 14 bases not matched to a gene. Germline CDR1 and CDR2: MNHEY and SVGEGT. Material for sequencing was blood. This sequence joins TRBV6-2 or TRBV6-3 and TRBJ2-5; 12 bases align to TRBD2. The clonotype comes from a girl aged 5-17 years with multiple sclerosis. In DNA form, the CDR3 reads TGTGCCGGCACCCGTCGACTAGCGGGAGAAGGAGAGACCCAGTACTTC. It translates to CAGTRRLAGEGETQYF.